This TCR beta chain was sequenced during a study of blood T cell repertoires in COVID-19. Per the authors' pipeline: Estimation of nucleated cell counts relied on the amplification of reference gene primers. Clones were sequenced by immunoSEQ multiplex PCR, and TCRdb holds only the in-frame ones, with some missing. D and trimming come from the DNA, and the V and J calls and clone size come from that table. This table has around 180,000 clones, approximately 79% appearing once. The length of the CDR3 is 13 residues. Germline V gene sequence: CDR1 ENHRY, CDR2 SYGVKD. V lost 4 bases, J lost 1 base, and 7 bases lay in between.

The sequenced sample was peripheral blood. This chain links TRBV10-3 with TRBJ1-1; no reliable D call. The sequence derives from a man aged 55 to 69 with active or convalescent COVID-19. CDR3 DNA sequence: TGTGCCATCAGTGGGGCTGGGAACACTGAAGCTTTCTTT. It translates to CAISGAGNTEAFF.